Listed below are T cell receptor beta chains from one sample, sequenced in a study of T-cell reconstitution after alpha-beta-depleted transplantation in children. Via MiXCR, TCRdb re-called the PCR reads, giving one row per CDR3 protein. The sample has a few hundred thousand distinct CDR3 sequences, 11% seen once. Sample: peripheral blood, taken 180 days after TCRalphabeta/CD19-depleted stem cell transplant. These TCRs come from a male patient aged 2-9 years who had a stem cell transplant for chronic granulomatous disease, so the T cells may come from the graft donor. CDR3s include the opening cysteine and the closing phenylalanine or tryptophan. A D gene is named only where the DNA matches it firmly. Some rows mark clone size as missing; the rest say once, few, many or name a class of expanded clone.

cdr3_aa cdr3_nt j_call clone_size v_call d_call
CASSFRRDQPQHF TGTGCCAGCAGTTTCCGACGGGATCAGCCCCAGCATTTT TRBJ1-5 many TRBV12-3/TRBV12-4 .
CASSPWSQGKETQYF TGTGCCAGCAGCCCATGGAGCCAGGGAAAAGAGACCCAGTACTTC TRBJ2-5 many TRBV11-2 .
CSAEGGRYEQYF TGCAGCGCGGAGGGGGGGCGTTACGAGCAGTACTTC TRBJ2-7 many TRBV29-1 .
CASSLILLAGGPGDNEQFF TGCGCCAGCAGCTTGATTTTACTAGCGGGGGGGCCGGGGGACAATGAGCAGTTCTTC TRBJ2-1 many TRBV5-1 TRBD2
CSAHIRGGMANEQFF TGCAGTGCGCATATTCGGGGCGGGATGGCCAATGAGCAGTTCTTC TRBJ2-1 many TRBV20-1 .
CASCEATDGHLAYEQYF TGTGCCAGCTGTGAAGCTACCGATGGACACCTCGCCTACGAGCAGTACTTC TRBJ2-7 . TRBV2 .
CASSLGGGVGYTF TGTGCCAGCAGCTTAGGGGGCGGGGTTGGCTACACCTTC TRBJ1-2 many TRBV7-6 .
CASSLGRVAYEQYF TGTGCCAGCTCCCTGGGAAGGGTGGCCTACGAGCAGTACTTC TRBJ2-7 few TRBV18 .
CASSAWLAEPLSGTQYF TGTGCCAGCAGCGCCTGGCTAGCGGAACCTTTGTCGGGGACCCAGTACTTC TRBJ2-5 . TRBV11-2 TRBD2
CATQGGEGAFF TGTGCCACACAGGGGGGAGAAGGAGCTTTCTTT TRBJ1-1 few TRBV2 TRBD1
CASLRRGSYNEQFF TGTGCCAGCCTCAGGAGGGGCTCCTACAATGAGCAGTTCTTC TRBJ2-1 many TRBV5-6 .
CASSQGLGRGRTGELFF TGCGCCAGCAGCCAAGGTCTGGGCCGTGGTCGGACCGGGGAGCTGTTTTTT TRBJ2-2 . TRBV4-1 .
CASSFTSGSTDTQYF TGTGCCAGCAGCTTCACTAGCGGAAGCACAGATACGCAGTATTTT TRBJ2-3 few TRBV5-4 TRBD2
CASSAASLAGGRNIQYF TGCGCCAGCAGCGCGGCCTCCTTAGCGGGAGGGAGAAACATTCAGTACTTC TRBJ2-4 many TRBV5-1 TRBD2
CASITGNTEAFF TGTGCCAGTATCACGGGGAACACTGAAGCTTTCTTT TRBJ1-1 many TRBV19 .
CASSVAEANTGELFF TGTGCCAGCAGCGTAGCCGAGGCGAACACCGGGGAGCTGTTTTTT TRBJ2-2 many TRBV9 .
CASSLEGQGFNEQFF TGCGCCAGCAGCTTGGAGGGACAGGGTTTCAATGAGCAGTTCTTC TRBJ2-1 many TRBV5-1 TRBD1
CATSRDTGEGPSYEQYF TGTGCCACCAGCAGAGATACTGGGGAGGGCCCTTCCTACGAGCAGTACTTC TRBJ2-7 many TRBV15 TRBD2
CASGLAGRATYEQYF TGTGCCAGCGGACTAGCGGGGAGAGCGACCTACGAGCAGTACTTC TRBJ2-7 many TRBV12-3/TRBV12-4 TRBD2
CAWSPSRGGESPLHF TGTGCCTGGAGTCCTAGCAGGGGTGGGGAATCACCCCTCCACTTT TRBJ1-6 many TRBV30 .
CATSRERVTGELFF TGTGCCACCAGCAGAGAAAGAGTTACCGGGGAGCTGTTTTTT TRBJ2-2 few TRBV15 .
CASRYRASTDTQYF TGTGCCAGCAGATATAGGGCTAGCACAGATACGCAGTATTTT TRBJ2-3 many TRBV7-8 .
CASSLAGTEQFF TGTGCCAGCAGCTTAGCAGGGACTGAGCAGTTCTTC TRBJ2-1 many TRBV7-2 .
CASTSSTAGAGGIIGYGYTF TGTGCCAGCACCTCCTCAACCGCGGGGGCAGGGGGAATTATAGGCTATGGCTACACCTTC TRBJ1-2 few TRBV28 TRBD1
CASSPRAGDTGELFF TGTGCCAGCAGCCCCAGGGCGGGAGACACCGGGGAGCTGTTTTTT TRBJ2-2 many TRBV2 TRBD2
CASSTSGSTDTQYF TGTGCCAGCAGTACAAGCGGTAGCACAGATACGCAGTATTTT TRBJ2-3 few TRBV12-3/TRBV12-4 .
CASSLGHRDTGELFF TGCGCCAGCAGCTTGGGGCACAGGGATACCGGGGAGCTGTTTTTT TRBJ2-2 many TRBV5-1 .